These 30 T cell receptor beta chains came from one sample sequenced in a study of glioma-infiltrating T cells. Using RNA template, CDR3s of TCR alpha and beta were amplified with iRepertoire arm-PCR. TCRdb passed the multiplex PCR reads through MiXCR, listing each CDR3 protein once. The sample has roughly 100,000 distinct CDR3 sequences, around 40% seen once. The specimen was glioma tissue, nonneoplastic brain tissue, or PBMCs (not recorded which). These receptors all stem from a human donor with low-grade glioma or glioblastoma, undergoing nonglioma brain surgery, or in good health (not recorded which).

As for this clonotype: Possible read error: a much larger clone is one base away. The rearrangement links TRBV5-4 to TRBJ2-5; TRBD2 matches 7 bases. Germline V gives CDR1 SGHNT, CDR2 YYREEE (reference sequence). CDR3 length: 15 residues. CDR3 protein: CASSSERGPRESQYF. CDR3 DNA sequence: TGTGCCAGCAGCTCCGAGCGGGGCCCGAGGGAGAGCCAGTACTTC.

This clonotype appeared many times. The V call is TRBV6-2 or TRBV6-3, the J call TRBJ2-7; 7 bases map to TRBD1. J lost 4 bases, V lost 6 bases, and 6 bases had no gene match. The CDR3 runs 13 residues. CDR1 is MNHEY, CDR2 SVGEGT, per germline. The CDR3 region is CASSIRQGYEQYF. The CDR3, as DNA: TGTGCCAGCAGCATTCGACAGGGTTACGAGCAGTACTTC.

As for this clonotype: A read error may be the cause here, since a much bigger clone is one base away. The rearrangement uses TRBV2 and TRBJ2-2; 8 nucleotides align to TRBD2. Per germline, CDR1 SNHLY and CDR2 FYNNEI. The CDR3 contains 15 residues. CDR3 sequence: CASRGIVAGTGEVFF. DNA for the CDR3: TGTGCCAGCAGGGGAATAGTAGCGGGGACCGGGGAGGTGTTTTTT.

J is TRBJ1-4 and V is TRBV5-1; D unresolved. Trimming removed 5 bases from V and 7 bases from J, with 21 bases in between. CDR3 length equals 16 residues. The germline CDR1 and CDR2 sequences are SGHRS and YFSETQ. In nucleotides, the CDR3 is TGCGCCAGCAGTTCCGAGCAGGCTCGAGCCCGTGAAAAACTGTTTTTT. Translation: CASSSEQARAREKLFF.

With respect to this clonotype: Its ends do not fully match the called genes, so a read error is possible. The V gene is TRBV20-1, the J gene TRBJ2-1; TRBD1 is a possible D gene (6 bases). There are 12 residues in the CDR3. Germline values: CDR1 DFQATT, CDR2 SNEGSKA (reference sequence). CDR3 sequence reads: CSARADRETQLF. The CDR3 coding sequence is TGCAGTGCTAGAGCGGACAGAGAGACCCAGCTCTTC.

The J gene is TRBJ2-3, the V gene TRBV5-1; weak D call: TRBD1 (5 bases). V lost 0 bases and J 4 bases, leaving 15 bases between the germline ends. The CDR3 is 16 residues long. Germline V lookup: CDR1 SGHRS, CDR2 YFSETQ. The CDR3 region has the DNA TGCGCCAGCAGCTTGGCTGGCAGGGATTTGGCAGATACGCAGTATTTT. This gives the protein CASSLAGRDLADTQYF.

This clonotype was picked up many times. This chain links TRBV24-1 with TRBJ1-1; D unclear. V lost 4 bases, J lost 1 base, and 6 bases lay in between. The CDR3 runs to 13 residues. Germline V lookup: CDR1 KGHDR, CDR2 SFDVKD. This CDR3 is CATSDPPNTEAFF. The CDR3 nucleotides read TGTGCCACCAGTGACCCCCCGAACACTGAAGCTTTCTTT.

This clonotype was observed many times. V and J are TRBV12-3 or TRBV12-4 and TRBJ1-5, with 7 bases matching TRBD1. V was clipped by 3 bases and J by 7 bases; unmatched bases: 9. This CDR3 has 15 residues. The CDR3 bases are TGTGCCAGCAGTTTTAAGGGGGCCGGGTCGCAGCCCCAGCATTTT. The encoded protein is CASSFKGAGSQPQHF.

This clonotype showed up many times. This chain joins TRBV27 and TRBJ2-6, with D hard to call. The germline V and J ends were trimmed by 4 bases and 0 bases, with 7 bases remaining between them. The CDR3 runs to 15 residues. Germline assignment: CDR1 MNHEY and CDR2 SMNVEV (reference sequence). CDR3: CASSSLSSGANVLTF. The CDR3 nucleotides are TGTGCCAGCAGTTCGCTCAGCTCTGGGGCCAACGTCCTGACTTTC.

This chain connects TRBV28 to TRBJ2-7, with TRBD2 identical over 11 bases. V lost 4 bases to trimming and J lost 2 bases; unmatched junction nucleotides: 7. Germline V gives CDR1 MDHEN, CDR2 SYDVKM. The CDR3 is 16 amino acids. This chain's CDR3 is CASSSPGLAGAYEQYF. CDR3 DNA: TGTGCCAGCAGTTCTCCAGGACTAGCGGGCGCCTACGAGCAGTACTTC. The full variable domain, with the rest looked up from reference TRBV28 and TRBJ2-7, is DVKVTQSSRYLVKRTGEKVFLECVQDMDHENMFWYRQDPGLGLRLIYFSYDVKMKEKGDIPEGYSVSREKKERFSLILESASTNQTSMYLCASSSPGLAGAYEQYFGPGTRLTVT.

The table lists this clonotype with a few counts. The genes are TRBV5-1 and TRBJ2-5; D is unresolved. Germline CDR1 and CDR2: SGHRS and YFSETQ. The CDR3 loop spans 13 amino acids. The ends were cut back, 0 bases at V and 5 bases at J, with 8 bases in the middle. The CDR3 DNA reads as TGCGCCAGCAGCTTGGGTGGAGTGGAGACCCAGTACTTC. It yields the protein CASSLGGVETQYF. The full variable domain, its missing parts supplied by reference TRBV5-1 and TRBJ2-5, is KAGVTQTPRYLIKTRGQQVTLSCSPISGHRSVSWYQQTPGQGLQFLFEYFSETQRNKGNFPGRFSGRQFSNSRSEMNVSTLELGDSALYLCASSLGGVETQYFGPGTRLLVL.

This clonotype has ten or more counts. This chain joins TRBV25-1 and TRBJ2-3, with 7 bases aligning to TRBD2. Trimming at V came to 6 bases and at J to 5 bases, leaving 11 bases not matched to a gene. The CDR3 runs 15 residues. The germline CDR1 and CDR2 sequences are MGHDK and SYGVNS. In DNA, the CDR3 is TGTGCCAGCAGATCCGTGGGGCGGGGGATAGATACGCAGTATTTT. This translates into CASRSVGRGIDTQYF.

This clonotype is medium-sized in the sample. This chain connects TRBV6-5 to TRBJ2-7, with TRBD1 matching over 8 bases. The CDR3 is made up of 14 amino acids. With V trimmed by 2 bases and J by 5 bases, 5 bases remained unmatched. The germline gives CDR1 MNHEY, CDR2 SVGAGI. CDR3 DNA sequence: TGTGCCAGCAGTTACGACAGGGGAGAGGACGAGCAGTACTTC. This encodes CASSYDRGEDEQYF.

This clonotype was seen at least ten times. This chain joins TRBV20-1 and TRBJ1-1, with D tentatively TRBD1 (6 bases). The CDR3 totals 15 residues. The V gene lost 6 bases and the J gene lost 10 bases, with 27 bases spanning the gap. Germline-derived CDR1 and CDR2 are DFQATT and SNEGSKA (reference sequence). The CDR3 region is CSATSSGGAGPGAFF. CDR3 bases: TGCAGTGCCACGTCAAGCGGGGGCGCGGGTCCGGGAGCTTTCTTT.

A word on this clonotype: It may be a read error: a sequence one base away is much more abundant. For the CDR3, the DNA is TGTGCCAGCTCACCAACTGAAATGAGCACTGAAGCTTTCTTT. Translated: CASSPTEMSTEAFF. J is TRBJ1-1 and V is TRBV18; D ambiguous. Germline CDR1 is KGHSH and CDR2 is LQKENI. This CDR3 has 14 amino acids. Trimming left V 2 bases short and J 4 bases short, with 11 bases between.

Only a few counts were recorded for this clonotype. V usage is TRBV5-5 and J usage is TRBJ2-5; possibly TRBD2 for D (6 bases). The length of the CDR3 is 14 residues. Germline V lookup: CDR1 SGHKS, CDR2 YYEKEE (reference sequence). Between the trimmed V and J ends, which lost 0 bases and 6 bases, there was a span of 12 bases. The DNA of the CDR3 is TGTGCCAGCAGCTTGGAATGGGAGGAGAAGACCCAGTACTTC. Its translation is CASSLEWEEKTQYF.

This chain links TRBV5-6 with TRBJ2-3; D gene unclear. CDR3 size: 14 residues. V lost 5 bases to trimming and J lost 0 bases, with 10 bases between them. The germline V gene encodes CDR1 SGHDT and CDR2 YYEEEE. The CDR3 sequence: CASSSRQSTDTQYF. CDR3 nucleotide sequence: TGTGCCAGCAGTTCCAGGCAGAGCACAGATACGCAGTATTTT.

The table lists this clonotype with many counts. The chain has TRBV20-1 and TRBJ1-1; 7 nucleotides line up with TRBD1. This CDR3 is 15 amino acids long. Germline CDR1 DFQATT, CDR2 SNEGSKA (reference sequence). J gave up 0 bases and V 2 bases, and 6 bases lay outside the gene matches. The CDR3 here is CSARPDRHMNTEAFF. In nucleotides, the CDR3 is TGCAGTGCTAGACCGGACAGGCACATGAACACTGAAGCTTTCTTT.

In this sample, this clonotype turned up once. A much larger clone differs by one base, so this may be a read error. CDR3 sequence (DNA): TGTGCCAGCAGATCAGATGACGTACGGCAGTACTTC. Amino acids: CASRSDDVRQYF. V and J are TRBV11-1 and TRBJ2-1; D is ambiguous. The tail of the sequence fits TRBJ2-7 better, so the J call may be wrong. The CDR3 is 12 amino acids. CDR1 and CDR2 from the germline V gene are SGHAT and FQDESV (reference sequence).

The chain recombines TRBV24-1 with TRBJ2-7, with no clear D. The CDR3 covers 12 residues. Germline V gene data show CDR1 as KGHDR and CDR2 as SFDVKD. V lost 11 bases to trimming and J lost 0 bases, with 10 bases between them. Here the CDR3 reads CASRPDSYEQYF. The CDR3 nucleotides are TGTGCCAGCAGACCGGACTCCTACGAGCAGTACTTC.

The V and J genes are TRBV2 and TRBJ2-1; D call uncertain. CDR3 length: 13 residues. Trimming took off 3 bases at V and 11 bases at J, with 14 bases between the two ends. Germline V gives CDR1 SNHLY, CDR2 FYNNEI. CDR3 region: CASSDGVAYKQFF. The CDR3 bases are TGTGCCAGCAGTGATGGGGTAGCCTACAAGCAGTTCTTC.

About this clonotype itself: A read error is possible here, since a much larger clone lies one base away. This sequence joins TRBV15 and TRBJ2-1; D remains unclear. The CDR3 loop spans 13 amino acids. The germline CDR1 and CDR2 sequences are LNHNV and YYDKDF (reference sequence). The CDR3 nucleotides are TGTGCCACCAGCAGAGTCCAGAACAATGAGCAGTCCTTC. Amino acids: CATSRVQNNEQSF.

This clonotype has ten or more counts. This sequence joins TRBV20-1 and TRBJ1-3; 7 nucleotides line up with TRBD1. The CDR3 covers 13 residues. Trimming cost V 6 bases and J 0 bases; bases outside gene matches: 2. The germline V gene has CDR1 DFQATT and CDR2 SNEGSKA (reference sequence). In nucleotides, the CDR3 is TGCAGTGCAGGGGGCCCCTCTGGAAACACCATATATTTT. Protein: CSAGGPSGNTIYF.

This clonotype was counted a few times. A much bigger clone sits one base away, suggesting this may be a read error. V is TRBV19 and J is TRBJ2-2; 11 positions match TRBD2. The CDR3 runs 17 residues. The germline V gene has CDR1 LNHDA and CDR2 SQIVND (reference sequence). Losses at the gene ends were 6 bases for V and 3 bases for J; bases not matched to a gene: 9. The CDR3 DNA is TGTGCCAGTAGCCTCACTAGCGGGAGTGTCGACACCGGGGAGCTGTTTTTT. Its protein is CASSLTSGSVDTGELFF.

This clonotype showed up many times. The chain recombines TRBV19 with TRBJ2-2; D could derive from TRBD1 or TRBD2 (5 bases each). CDR3 size: 15 residues. Trimming took off 7 bases at V and 5 bases at J, with 17 bases between the two ends. Germline CDR1 reads LNHDA; CDR2 reads SQIVND (reference sequence). The CDR3 DNA follows: TGTGCCAGTACCAATAGGGACGTTCGGACCGGGGAGCTGTTTTTT. Translated, it gives CASTNRDVRTGELFF.

This clonotype occurred many times. The chain links TRBV6-2 or TRBV6-3 to TRBJ2-2; 10 positions match TRBD2. Germline values: CDR1 MNHEY, CDR2 SVGEGT. The junction had 7 bases not matched to a gene; V was cut back by 7 bases and J by 5 bases. CDR3 size: 15 residues. The chain's CDR3 is CASTRLAGTTGELFF. The CDR3 DNA sequence: TGTGCCAGCACCAGACTAGCGGGCACAACCGGGGAGCTGTTTTTT.

This chain uses TRBV24-1 with TRBJ2-2, with 8 bases fitting TRBD2. Germline V gene sequence: CDR1 KGHDR, CDR2 SFDVKD. The junction had 11 bases not matched to a gene; V was cut back by 5 bases and J by 10 bases. The CDR3 has 15 amino acids. CDR3 loop: CATSGPGLDIMELFF. The CDR3 coding sequence is TGTGCCACCAGTGGCCCGGGACTAGACATCATGGAGCTGTTTTTT.

About this clonotype: Relative to the germline gene, one junction end is altered; a read error may explain this. The chain carries TRBV20-1 and TRBJ2-1; tentative D call: TRBD1 (5 bases). Germline V CDR1 and CDR2: DFQATT, SNEGSKA (reference sequence). The CDR3 is 12 amino acids. The CDR3 DNA is TGCAGTGCCACGGACACCTACAATAAGCAGTTCTTC. Translation gives CSATDTYNKQFF.

This clonotype was counted many times. The rearrangement uses TRBV12-3 or TRBV12-4 and TRBJ1-5; 11 bases agree with TRBD1. Losses at the gene ends were 6 bases for V and 6 bases for J; bases not matched to a gene: 4. This CDR3 spans 14 amino acids. CDR3 DNA: TGTGCCAGCAGCACGGACAGGGGGCTTCAGCCCCAGCATTTT. Protein product: CASSTDRGLQPQHF.

The chain is built from TRBV9 and TRBJ2-1; 10 nucleotides agree with TRBD2. Germline loops: CDR1 SGDLS, CDR2 YYNGEE. V trimming: 3 bases; J trimming: 8 bases; junction bases outside the gene matches: 8. The CDR3 is made up of 15 amino acids. The CDR3 is CASSAELAGIHEQFF. The CDR3 nucleotides read TGTGCCAGCAGCGCAGAACTAGCGGGAATACATGAGCAGTTCTTC.